This passage covers 21 T cell receptor beta chains from one sample sequenced in a study of shared clonotypes between healthy human individuals. Libraries were prepared by immunoSEQ multiplex PCR; TCRdb keeps only in-frame clonotypes and omits some of them. Of about 380,000 clones in the sample, about 96% were seen once. The sample taken for sequencing was memory CD8+ T cells sorted from blood. Sample subset: CD45RO+ cells pooled with CCR7-negative TemRA cells. These receptors came from a man aged 25 to 45 in good health.

This chain links TRBV28 with TRBJ2-5; D is perhaps TRBD2 (5 bases). Deletions cut 4 bases from V and 9 bases from J, with 18 bases between. This CDR3 spans 14 amino acids. CDR1 MDHEN and CDR2 SYDVKM come from the germline V gene. This CDR3 reads CASSYLEGRVPQYF. As DNA, the CDR3 is TGTGCCAGCAGTTACTTAGAGGGCCGGGTACCCCAGTACTTC. The entire variable domain, with the rest obtained from reference TRBV28 and TRBJ2-5, is as follows: DVKVTQSSRYLVKRTGEKVFLECVQDMDHENMFWYRQDPGLGLRLIYFSYDVKMKEKGDIPEGYSVSREKKERFSLILESASTNQTSMYLCASSYLEGRVPQYFGPGTRLLVL.

V gene TRBV19 combines with J gene TRBJ1-4; 8 bases match TRBD1. V trimming: 5 bases; J trimming: 5 bases; junction bases outside the gene matches: 4. The CDR3 spans 14 residues. From germline, CDR1 is LNHDA and CDR2 SQIVND (reference sequence). In DNA form, the CDR3 reads TGTGCCAGTAGTCATCGGACAGGGAATGAAAAACTGTTTTTT. Residues: CASSHRTGNEKLFF.

This clone is a singleton in its sample. The rearrangement links TRBV11-2 to TRBJ2-4, with D perhaps TRBD2 (6 bases). Trimming cost V 5 bases and J 1 base, with 9 bases left between them. The CDR3 is 14 residues long. Germline V gene lookup returns CDR1 SGHAT and CDR2 FQNNGV. As DNA, the CDR3 is TGTGCCAGCAGCCCAGGGAGGGCCAAAAACATTCAGTACTTC. Translated: CASSPGRAKNIQYF.

V and J are TRBV10-2 and TRBJ2-2; TRBD2 matches 9 bases. The V segment lost 11 bases and the J segment 3 bases; nucleotides outside the gene matches: 7. CDR1 and CDR2 from the germline V gene are WSHSY and SAAADI. The CDR3 length is 14 residues. CDR3 region: CAATSGPYTGELFF. CDR3 nucleotide sequence: TGCGCCGCAACTAGCGGGCCTTACACCGGGGAGCTGTTTTTT.

The rearrangement joins TRBV5-6 to TRBJ2-7, with D possibly TRBD2 on 6 matching bases. This CDR3 contains 15 residues. Deletions cut 6 bases from V and 0 bases from J, with 16 bases between. CDR1 and CDR2 from the germline V gene are SGHDT and YYEEEE. CDR3 in DNA: TGTGCCAGCAACTCGGAGGGAGCGCCCTCCTACGAGCAGTACTTC. It specifies CASNSEGAPSYEQYF.

A single count supports this clone. The gene calls are TRBV5-4 and TRBJ2-2; D not certain. Germline V gives CDR1 SGHNT, CDR2 YYREEE (reference sequence). With 0 bases removed from V and 7 bases from J, the gap between germline ends came to 13 bases. The CDR3 sequence is 15 residues long. CDR3 DNA: TGTGCCAGCAGCTTGGCCGCTAGTGAAGTCGGGGAGCTGTTTTTT. Its translation: CASSLAASEVGELFF.

The chain joins TRBV2 to TRBJ2-7; 11 bases match TRBD2. Germline CDR1 is SNHLY and CDR2 is FYNNEI. The CDR3 totals 14 residues. V lost 5 bases and J lost 5; bases outside the gene matches: 5. CDR3 loop: CASSRSGLADEQYF. CDR3 nucleotides: TGTGCCAGCAGTCGTTCGGGACTAGCGGACGAGCAGTACTTC.

J is TRBJ2-3 and V is TRBV7-3; D is perhaps TRBD2 (6 bases). Looked up from germline, CDR1 is SGHTA and CDR2 is FQGTGA. Deletions cut 1 base from V and 5 bases from J, with 10 bases between. CDR3 length: 14 residues. The CDR3 nucleotides read TGTGCCAGCAGCTTAAGCGGGGCGGGAGATACGCAGTATTTT. It codes for CASSLSGAGDTQYF.

The chain uses TRBV18 and TRBJ2-5; the D gene is possibly TRBD2 (6 bases). V was trimmed by 0 bases and J by 3 bases, leaving 17 bases between them. The CDR3 contains 17 residues. From germline, CDR1 is KGHSH and CDR2 LQKENI. CDR3 DNA sequence: TGTGCCAGCTCACCACCGGGGACGGCAGGAGGGGAAGAGACCCAGTACTTC. This sequence encodes CASSPPGTAGGEETQYF.

The rearrangement links TRBV10-2 to TRBJ2-1; no firm D call. The CDR3 extends over 13 amino acids. Looked up from germline, CDR1 is WSHSY and CDR2 is SAAADI. V was shortened by 3 bases and J by 7 bases, with 10 bases between the two germline ends. As DNA, the CDR3 is TGCGCCAGCAGTGATAGAGCCCGGAATGAGCAGTTCTTC. Residues: CASSDRARNEQFF.

The V call is TRBV10-2, the J call TRBJ2-3; 11 positions agree with TRBD2. CDR1 is WSHSY, CDR2 SAAADI, per germline. The CDR3 is 14 residues long. Trimming took 6 bases from V and 1 from J; bases not matched to a gene: 0. CDR3 sequence (DNA): TGCGCCAGCAGACTAGCGGGAGGCACAGATACGCAGTATTTT. Its protein product is CASRLAGGTDTQYF.

The V and J genes are TRBV6-8 and TRBJ1-1; no definite D call. The CDR3 is 12 residues long. Germline CDR1 is MNHGY and CDR2 is SAAAGT. V was clipped by 7 bases and J by 5 bases, with 11 bases between them. The CDR3 sequence: CASIRLQTEAFF. The CDR3 coding sequence is TGTGCCAGCATACGGTTACAGACTGAAGCTTTCTTT.

V is TRBV11-2 and J is TRBJ1-5; possible D gene TRBD1, 5 bases. This CDR3 is 14 amino acids long. Trimming took 0 bases from V and 6 from J, leaving 9 bases between them. CDR1 is SGHAT, CDR2 FQNNGV, per germline. The CDR3 DNA reads as TGTGCCAGCAGCTTAGATCGCCAGGGTCAGCCCCAGCATTTT. Translation: CASSLDRQGQPQHF.

The V gene is TRBV5-5, the J gene TRBJ2-1; tentative D call: TRBD1 (6 bases). The V and J ends lost 8 bases and 0 bases respectively, with 15 bases between them. The CDR3 runs 15 residues. Germline loops: CDR1 SGHKS, CDR2 YYEKEE (reference sequence). The CDR3 sequence is CASSPGVSSYNEQFF. CDR3 bases: TGTGCCAGTTCCCCAGGGGTCAGCTCCTACAATGAGCAGTTCTTC.

Details on this clone: Other DNA sequences in this specimen translate into the identical CDR3. J is TRBJ2-7 and V is TRBV4-1, with 11 bases matching TRBD2. Per germline, CDR1 MGHRA and CDR2 YSYEKL. This CDR3 has 16 amino acids. Germline trimming cut 0 bases from V and 2 bases from J; bases unmatched to any gene: 3. CDR3 residues: CASSQDLAGGTYEQYF. The CDR3 nucleotides are TGCGCCAGCAGCCAAGATCTAGCGGGAGGAACCTACGAGCAGTACTTC.

The chain links TRBV13 to TRBJ2-3, with 10 bases that match TRBD2. This CDR3 comprises 15 residues. Germline loops: CDR1 PRHDT, CDR2 FYEKMQ (reference sequence). Unmatched junction bases numbered 7, after V lost 5 bases and J lost 5 bases. CDR3 residues: CASSLAGDWEDTQYF. The CDR3 nucleotides read TGTGCCAGCAGCCTAGCGGGAGACTGGGAAGATACGCAGTATTTT.

The table lists this clone with a few counts. This rearrangement joins TRBV4-2 to TRBJ1-1; possible D gene TRBD1, 5 bases. The CDR3 extends over 13 amino acids. Trimming removed 0 bases from V and 7 bases from J, with 9 bases in between. Germline-derived CDR1 and CDR2 are LGHNA and YNFKEQ. Written as DNA, the CDR3 is TGTGCCAGCAGCCAAGATCAGCAGGGTGAAGCTTTCTTT. Amino acids: CASSQDQQGEAFF.

The rearrangement uses TRBV14 and TRBJ2-7; D remains unclear. V lost 1 base and J 6 bases, leaving 7 bases between the germline ends. This CDR3 spans 12 amino acids. Germline V gene sequence: CDR1 SGHDN, CDR2 FVKESK. The DNA for the CDR3 is TGTGCCAGCAGCCAAGGATACCGCGAGCAGTACTTC. It is translated as CASSQGYREQYF.

The chain uses TRBV28 and TRBJ2-6; no reliable D call. V lost 6 bases to trimming and J lost 5 bases, with 2 bases between them. The CDR3 is 11 amino acids. The V gene's germline CDR1 is MDHEN and CDR2 SYDVKM. The CDR3 is CASRWANVLTF. The CDR3 DNA reads TGTGCCAGCAGGTGGGCCAACGTCCTGACTTTC.

The CDR3 region is CASSQDLLENTIYF. DNA of the CDR3: TGTGCCAGCAGCCAAGATTTGTTGGAAAACACCATATATTTT. V and J are TRBV4-2 and TRBJ1-3, with D uncertain. The CDR3 runs 14 residues. Between the trimmed V and J ends, which lost 0 bases and 6 bases, there was a span of 9 bases. Germline values: CDR1 LGHNA, CDR2 YNFKEQ.

This sequence joins TRBV19 and TRBJ2-7; 10 nucleotides line up with TRBD1. CDR3 size: 15 residues. The V segment lost 5 bases and the J segment 4 bases; nucleotides outside the gene matches: 8. Looked up from germline, CDR1 is LNHDA and CDR2 is SQIVND (reference sequence). CDR3 bases: TGTGCCAGTAGTGGTCCAGGGACAGGGGTTTACGAGCAGTACTTC. Translation: CASSGPGTGVYEQYF. Variable domain in full (rest from reference TRBV19 and TRBJ2-7): DGGITQSPKYLFRKEGQNVTLSCEQNLNHDAMYWYRQDPGQGLRLIYYSQIVNDFQKGDIAEGYSVSREKKESFPLTVTSAQKNPTAFYLCASSGPGTGVYEQYFGPGTRLTVT.